This TCR beta chain appears in the sequencing data of a study of shared clonotypes between healthy human individuals. Study results and limitations: Specimens sampled were limited to blood, with tissue repertoires likely differing.

Sorted-subset replicate PCRs used about 190 ng of genomic DNA. This amount corresponded to 25,000 to 30,000 T cell genomes. Profiled with immunoSEQ multiplex PCR; TCRdb holds only in-frame clones, not every one. Of some 2,400,000 clones in the sample, approximately 94% were seen once. Notes on this clone: Its antigen is unidentified.

Donors were healthy HIV-negative adults without recently reported acute infections or vaccinations. A CD45RA-negative memory subset and a CD45RA+ naive subset were separated from the CD4+ cells. Source material: naive CD4+ T cells sorted from blood. Subset here: CD45RA+ positively selected. The sequence was obtained from a man aged 18 to 30 in good health.

The CDR3 DNA reads as TGTGCCTGGAGCGTGGGGACAGGGAATATTGGACGGATGTCGGAGACCCAGTACTTC. Translation: CAWSVGTGNIGRMSETQYF. The chain is built from TRBV30 and TRBJ2-5, with 9 bases that match TRBD1. The germline V gene has CDR1 GTSNPN and CDR2 SVGIG (reference sequence). The V gene end was trimmed by 3 bases and the J gene end by 5 bases; junction bases not matched to a gene: 22. The CDR3 length is 19 residues. Combining the CDR3 with reference TRBV30 and TRBJ2-5 gives the whole variable domain SQTIHQWPATLVQPVGSPLSLECTVEGTSNPNLYWYRQAAGRGLQLLFYSVGIGQISSEVPQNLSASRPQDRQFILSSKKLLLSDSGFYLCAWSVGTGNIGRMSETQYFGPGTRLLVL.